This T cell receptor (beta chain) is from a study of PD-1 blockade in classical Hodgkin lymphoma. Assay used: immunoSEQ multiplex PCR; TCRdb lists only in-frame clones, some missing. The sample carries roughly 18,000 clones, approximately 68% recorded once. With no exception, relapse followed autologous stem cell transplantation in all patients, and brentuximab vedotin exposure varied. This clone was observed a few times. This specimen consisted of peripheral blood mononuclear cells (PBMCs), obtained before the second cycle of nivolumab. This TCR derives from a human donor with classical Hodgkin lymphoma.

The DNA for the CDR3 is TGTGCCAGCAGCTATCATAGCGGAGGAGGGGGGACCCAGTACTTC. The encoded protein is CASSYHSGGGGTQYF. The rearrangement links TRBV27 to TRBJ2-5; possibly TRBD1 or TRBD2 for D (6 bases each). Trimming cost V 6 bases and J 7 bases, with 21 bases left between them. Germline CDR1 MNHEY, CDR2 SMNVEV (reference sequence). CDR3 length: 15 amino acids.